Listed below are T cell receptor beta chains from one sample, sequenced in a study of technical replicates of blood from a few donors. TCRdb's table, derived via immunoSEQ multiplex PCR, lists solely in-frame clones and lacks some. Here the sample spans some 70,000 clones, over 85% being singletons. Material for sequencing was T cells isolated from PBMCs. These receptors were obtained from a human donor in good health. CDR3s include the opening cysteine and the closing phenylalanine or tryptophan. The order of the fields is V gene, J gene, CDR3 protein.

>TRBV29-1|TRBJ2-7
CSVAGGGSYEQYF
>TRBV5-1|TRBJ2-1
CASSFFTSPPDLYNEQFF
>TRBV7-2|TRBJ2-7
CASSVDSPYEQYF
>TRBV7-2|TRBJ2-2
CASSGQPTGELFF
>TRBV5-1|TRBJ2-2
CASSLAQTSANTGELFF
>TRBV5-4|TRBJ2-1
CASSQIGEGNEQFF
>TRBV7-8|TRBJ2-7
CASSSATSGTYEQYF
>TRBV5-1|TRBJ2-2
CASSLDGRDTGELFF
>TRBV10-3|TRBJ2-7
CAISDKPGQGMEEQYF
>TRBV9|TRBJ2-7
CASSVGQGAYEQYF
>TRBV27|TRBJ1-2
CASRGYSDRTANYGYTF
>TRBV5-6|TRBJ1-4
CASSFTGEEKLFF
>TRBV29-1|TRBJ2-1
CSVGGGGRSYNEQFF
>TRBV28|TRBJ2-7
CASSLQFYEQYF
>TRBV5-1|TRBJ1-1
CASSLSSSWGQGARTEAFF
>TRBV11-2|TRBJ2-7
CASSLDRLAGGPYEQYF
>TRBV4-1|TRBJ2-7
CASSQELWYEQYF
>TRBV29-1|TRBJ2-5
CSVEVINRGETQYF
>TRBV7-2|TRBJ2-1
CASSTGTLYSNEQFF
>TRBV9|TRBJ2-3
CASSWVGLGPDTQYF
>TRBV5-6|TRBJ2-1
CASSSDRAKAYNEQFF
>TRBV25-1|TRBJ1-2
CASSENRAEDGYTF
>TRBV21-1|TRBJ1-2
CASSKNRYYGYTF
>TRBV11-2|TRBJ2-7
CASSPGQYEQYF
>TRBV6-1|TRBJ2-1
CASRLAGGNEQFF
>TRBV29-1|TRBJ2-1
CSGESAGNEQFF
>TRBV30|TRBJ1-5
CAWRAGVGQPQHF
>TRBV6-5|TRBJ1-4
CASSYSGTAGNEKLFF
>TRBV6-1|TRBJ1-5
CASSGDREVQPQHF
>TRBV2|TRBJ2-7
CASSDGRGYEQYF
>TRBV11-2|TRBJ1-5
CASSVRGLSNQPQHF
>TRBV27|.
CASTPGRAGAYEQYF
>TRBV15|TRBJ2-7
CATSSRGANEQYF
>TRBV29-1|TRBJ1-4
CSVGQGTDEKLFF
>TRBV7-3|TRBJ2-1
CASSPRGYNEQFF
>TRBV7-6|TRBJ2-1
CASSQVEWGPEQFF
>TRBV30|TRBJ2-7
CAWSTGEGRYEQYF
>TRBV14|TRBJ2-1
CASSPPGSGSVQFF
>TRBV5-1|TRBJ2-7
CASSPALAGGAYEQYF
>TRBV9|TRBJ2-2
CASSVDPPFSGRSNGELFF
>TRBV5-1|TRBJ1-2
CASSLDAGYGYTF